A single sample gave rise to the 22 T cell receptor beta chains below, sequenced in a study of T cells in tumors after PD-1 blockade. Sequenced by immunoSEQ multiplex PCR; TCRdb stores in-frame clones only, minus some. The top ten clones hold roughly 5% of a sample with over 5,000 clones, approximately 64% of them seen once. The sequenced sample was tumor tissue, obtained before anti-PD-1 treatment. The receptors were gathered from a human donor with basal cell carcinoma.

V is TRBV5-1 and J is TRBJ1-2; D call uncertain. The CDR3 is 13 residues long. The germline V gene has CDR1 SGHRS and CDR2 YFSETQ. With 4 bases removed from V and 5 bases from J, the gap between germline ends came to 12 bases. CDR3 coding DNA: TGCGCCAGCAGCAACTTGAACTCATATGGCTACACCTTC. Protein: CASSNLNSYGYTF.

The chain links TRBV5-1 to TRBJ2-3, with 16 bases aligning to TRBD2. The J segment lost 3 bases and the V segment lost 5 bases, leaving 6 bases of the junction unmatched. This CDR3 region has 17 residues. Germline V gene sequence: CDR1 SGHRS, CDR2 YFSETQ. The CDR3 region is CASSPGLAGGRTDTQYF. For the CDR3, the DNA is TGCGCCAGCAGTCCGGGACTAGCGGGGGGGAGGACAGATACGCAGTATTTT.

This clone was counted a few times. The chain couples TRBV6-4 to TRBJ1-2, with a tentative D call TRBD1 (5 bases). The V gene lost 0 bases and the J gene lost 8 bases, with 7 bases spanning the gap. There are 12 residues in the CDR3. Per the germline V gene, CDR1 is MRHNA and CDR2 is SNTAGT. CDR3 in amino acids: CASSDSGGGYTF. CDR3 in DNA: TGTGCCAGCAGTGACTCGGGGGGAGGCTACACCTTC.

V and J are TRBV9 and TRBJ2-1; 7 bases map to TRBD1. Germline V lookup: CDR1 SGDLS, CDR2 YYNGEE. V dropped 4 bases and J dropped 3; count of bases not matched to a gene: 4. The CDR3 loop spans 14 amino acids. The CDR3 coding sequence is TGTGCCAGCAGCACAGGACAGGACTACAATGAGCAGTTCTTC. Protein product: CASSTGQDYNEQFF.

V gene TRBV7-3 combines with J gene TRBJ1-2, with TRBD1 identical over 10 bases. This CDR3 has 14 residues. The trim removed 5 bases at V and 4 bases at J, leaving 4 bases unmatched. Germline CDR1 reads SGHTA; CDR2 reads FQGTGA. The CDR3 DNA reads TGTGCCAGCAGCACCGACAGGGGGCTCTATGGCTACACCTTC. The encoded protein is CASSTDRGLYGYTF.

The chain combines TRBV11-3 with TRBJ2-1, with D perhaps matching TRBD1 or TRBD2 (5 bases each). The CDR3 sequence is 12 residues long. With 3 bases removed from V and 9 bases from J, the gap between germline ends came to 9 bases. Germline V lookup: CDR1 SGHNT, CDR2 YENEEA. CDR3 protein: CASSLGTAEQFF. DNA for the CDR3: TGTGCCAGCAGCTTGGGGACCGCTGAGCAGTTCTTC. Filled out from reference TRBV11-3 and TRBJ2-1, the complete variable domain reads EAGVVQSPRYKIIEKKQPVAFWCNPISGHNTLYWYLQNLGQGPELLIRYENEEAVDDSQLPKDRFSAERLKGVDSTLKIQPAELGDSAVYLCASSLGTAEQFFGPGTRLTVL.

The chain recombines TRBV29-1 with TRBJ2-5; no clear D gene. With 3 bases removed from V and 2 bases from J, the gap between germline ends came to 10 bases. Germline values: CDR1 SQVTM, CDR2 ANQGSEA. The CDR3 runs 13 residues. In nucleotides, the CDR3 is TGCAGCGTTGACCACAGCTCTCAAGAGACCCAGTACTTC. This gives the protein CSVDHSSQETQYF. Full variable domain (outside the CDR3, taken from reference TRBV29-1 and TRBJ2-5): SAVISQKPSRDICQRGTSLTIQCQVDSQVTMMFWYRQQPGQSLTLIATANQGSEATYESGFVIDKFPISRPNLTFSTLTVSNMSPEDSSIYLCSVDHSSQETQYFGPGTRLLVL.

This chain uses TRBV5-1 with TRBJ2-7, with TRBD2 as a possible D gene (5 bases). With 3 bases removed from V and 0 bases from J, the gap between germline ends came to 13 bases. The CDR3 loop spans 15 amino acids. Germline CDR1 is SGHRS and CDR2 is YFSETQ. The CDR3 sequence: CASSWGEEISYEQYF. CDR3 nucleotide sequence: TGCGCCAGCAGCTGGGGAGAGGAGATCTCCTACGAGCAGTACTTC.

V and J are TRBV2 and TRBJ1-2, with TRBD1 as a possible D gene (5 bases). The V gene's germline CDR1 is SNHLY and CDR2 FYNNEI. This CDR3 has 15 residues. Deletions cut 11 bases from V and 1 base from J, with 20 bases between. CDR3 nucleotides: TGTGCCCCCAGCCTGGGGGGGGGTTATAACTATGGCTACACCTTC. This codes for CAPSLGGGYNYGYTF.

The gene calls are TRBV5-1 and TRBJ1-6, with a possible D match to TRBD1 (5 bases). The CDR3 covers 13 residues. Germline V gene lookup returns CDR1 SGHRS and CDR2 YFSETQ. V was pared by 5 bases and J by 7 bases, with 10 bases between. For the CDR3, the DNA is TGCGCCAGCAGGGACGGGGGGAATTCACCCCTCCACTTT. Amino acid sequence: CASRDGGNSPLHF. Full variable domain (missing parts from reference TRBV5-1 and TRBJ1-6): KAGVTQTPRYLIKTRGQQVTLSCSPISGHRSVSWYQQTPGQGLQFLFEYFSETQRNKGNFPGRFSGRQFSNSRSEMNVSTLELGDSALYLCASRDGGNSPLHFGNGTRLTVT.

This chain connects TRBV24-1 to TRBJ1-1; D not certain. Trimming left V 4 bases short and J 5 bases short, with 16 bases between. The germline V gene encodes CDR1 KGHDR and CDR2 SFDVKD. The CDR3 contains 15 residues. CDR3 residues: CATSEDLPYETEAFF. CDR3 DNA: TGTGCCACCAGTGAGGACCTCCCCTACGAGACTGAAGCTTTCTTT.

The genes are TRBV5-1 and TRBJ1-1, with 10 bases fitting TRBD1. The ends lost 5 bases at V and 4 bases at J; junction bases unmatched: 11. Germline V gives CDR1 SGHRS, CDR2 YFSETQ. This CDR3 spans 16 amino acids. CDR3 amino acids: CASSTRQGAMGTEAFF. CDR3 coding DNA: TGCGCCAGCAGTACAAGACAGGGGGCGATGGGCACTGAAGCTTTCTTT.

This sequence joins TRBV10-3 and TRBJ2-7; D may be TRBD1 (6 bases). The CDR3 totals 16 residues. Per germline, CDR1 ENHRY and CDR2 SYGVKD. V lost 1 base to trimming and J lost 0 bases, with 13 bases between them. The CDR3, as DNA: TGTGCCATCAGTGAGTTACAGGGAAGGAGCTCCTACGAGCAGTACTTC. Protein sequence: CAISELQGRSSYEQYF.

This clone has more than one count but fewer than ten. The V and J genes are TRBV13 and TRBJ2-3, with 10 bases lining up with TRBD2. CDR1 PRHDT and CDR2 FYEKMQ come from the germline V gene (reference sequence). Trimming removed 3 bases from V and 3 bases from J; junction bases left unmatched: 3. The CDR3 totals 15 residues. The CDR3 DNA sequence: TGTGCCAGCAGCTTCCCTAGCGGGGGAACAGATACGCAGTATTTT. Amino acids: CASSFPSGGTDTQYF.

The chain joins TRBV11-3 to TRBJ2-2, with a weak D call TRBD1 (5 bases). This CDR3 contains 14 residues. Germline values: CDR1 SGHNT, CDR2 YENEEA. Between the trimmed V and J ends, which lost 5 bases and 5 bases, there was a span of 12 bases. The CDR3 DNA follows: TGTGCCAGCAGCCCGCAGGGCCATACCGGGGAGCTGTTTTTT. It yields the protein CASSPQGHTGELFF.

The rearrangement uses TRBV18 and TRBJ2-1, with TRBD1 as a possible D gene (6 bases). The CDR3 runs 16 residues. V lost 0 bases to trimming and J lost 4 bases, with 13 bases between them. Germline lookup yields CDR1 KGHSH and CDR2 LQKENI. The CDR3 bases are TGTGCCAGCTCACCACCGGACAGATTCCTATACAATGAGCAGTTCTTC. Its protein product is CASSPPDRFLYNEQFF.

The chain couples TRBV29-1 to TRBJ1-1; TRBD1 is a possible D gene (5 bases). The germline gives CDR1 SQVTM, CDR2 ANQGSEA. V was clipped by 2 bases and J by 0 bases, with 13 bases between them. The CDR3 runs 15 residues. This chain's CDR3 is CSVESTDIVNTEAFF. CDR3 in DNA: TGCAGCGTTGAATCTACGGACATAGTGAACACTGAAGCTTTCTTT.

The chain couples TRBV6-2 or TRBV6-3 to TRBJ2-7, with 7 bases fitting TRBD2. V lost 4 bases, J lost 4 bases, and 4 bases stayed unmatched. This CDR3 has 13 residues. CDR1 is MNHEY and CDR2 is SVGEGT in the germline V gene. The CDR3 bases are TGTGCCAGCAGTTTTGGGGGGGTTTACGAGCAGTACTTC. Translating it yields CASSFGGVYEQYF.

This clone occurred once. CDR3 DNA: TGCGCCAGCAGCTTGGGCAGGGAGAACACCATATATTTT. Protein sequence: CASSLGRENTIYF. The chain uses TRBV5-1 and TRBJ1-3, with D perhaps matching TRBD1 (5 bases). Trimming took 0 bases from V and 7 from J, leaving 8 bases between them. The CDR3 totals 13 residues. Germline assignment: CDR1 SGHRS and CDR2 YFSETQ.

Only a few counts were recorded for this clone. CDR3: CSGAGTGGRGRAFF. In nucleotides, the CDR3 is TGCAGCGGTGCCGGGACAGGGGGCAGGGGTAGGGCTTTCTTT. The genes are TRBV29-1 and TRBJ1-1, with 12 bases matching TRBD1. The CDR3 is 14 amino acids. Trimming took 7 bases from V and 11 from J; bases not matched to a gene: 14. Germline V lookup: CDR1 SQVTM, CDR2 ANQGSEA.

V and J are TRBV6-5 and TRBJ2-6, with TRBD2 matching over 7 bases. The ends lost 6 bases at V and 2 bases at J; junction bases unmatched: 4. This CDR3 has 15 residues. The germline V gene encodes CDR1 MNHEY and CDR2 SVGAGI. The DNA for the CDR3 is TGTGCCAGCAGAACCGGACTAGCTGGGGCCAACGTCCTGACTTTC. This gives the protein CASRTGLAGANVLTF.

In nucleotides, the CDR3 is TGTGCCAGCAGCTCGGGAGGCCGTGCCTACGAGCAGTACTTC. Its translation is CASSSGGRAYEQYF. This chain uses TRBV13 with TRBJ2-7, with 7 nucleotides matching TRBD2. Trimming took 4 bases from V and 2 from J; bases not matched to a gene: 5. Germline-derived CDR1 and CDR2 are PRHDT and FYEKMQ (reference sequence). The CDR3 sequence is 14 residues long. The whole variable domain, filled in from reference TRBV13 and TRBJ2-7, reads AAGVIQSPRHLIKEKRETATLKCYPIPRHDTVYWYQQGPGQDPQFLISFYEKMQSDKGSIPDRFSAQQFSDYHSELNMSSLELGDSALYFCASSSGGRAYEQYFGPGTRLTVT.